The clone carrying this TCR beta chain came up a few times. Antigen: not known. A single record per CDR3 protein comes from TCRdb applying MiXCR to the 5' RACE reads. The data show hundreds of thousands of distinct CDR3 sequences, 5.5% to 7.5% seen once. This record belongs to a study of identical twins. Trimming pared 0 bases from V and 9 bases from J, leaving 6 bases between. CDR1 and CDR2 (germline): GTSNPN, SVGIG (reference sequence). The CDR3 loop spans 11 amino acids. Findings and limits, study-wide: Beta out-of-frame sequences showed weaker excess sharing between twins.

The chain links TRBV30 to TRBJ2-1; D gene unclear. Sequences were obtained from naive T cells sorted from blood. The clonotype was recovered from a man younger than 35 in good health. The CDR3 nucleotides read TGTGCCTGGAGTGTGTGGGGTGAGCAGTTCTTC. This encodes CAWSVWGEQFF.